A single TCR beta chain is shown here with its context. Its target is unknown. The data belong to a study of shared clonotypes between healthy human individuals. Regarding the study as a whole: Only blood was sampled, and tissue TCR repertoires likely differ from blood ones. Having only a few donors restricted how much genetic and exposure-history diversity was captured. Non-shared clonotypes showed lower generation probabilities than clonotypes common to all four donors. Shared clonotypes: approximately 5.3% naive CD4, around 3.7% naive CD8, over 2% memory CD4, about 0.4% memory CD8.

The V end was cut by 0 bases, the J end by 1 base, with 8 bases between. CDR1 and CDR2 from the germline V gene are SGHRS and YFSETQ. This CDR3 is 14 amino acids long. Sequencing was performed with immunoSEQ multiplex PCR; in TCRdb, only in-frame clones are kept and a portion is missing. The table has about 2 million clones, around 95% seen once. Sequencing was done on a sample of naive CD4+ T cells sorted from blood. Regarding subset: CD45RA+ positively selected. This sequence joins TRBV5-1 and TRBJ2-7; D gene unclear. The TCR originated in a man aged 18 to 35 in good health. CDR3 bases: TGCGCCAGCAGCTTGGGTGCAGGTTCCTACGAGCAGTACTTC. Its translation: CASSLGAGSYEQYF.